One sample yielded the 31 T cell receptor beta chains listed below, sequenced in a study of blood T cell repertoires in COVID-19. The method was immunoSEQ multiplex PCR; TCRdb's version includes in-frame clones alone and lacks a portion of them. Of nearly 100,000 clones in the sample, around four fifths were seen once. Sequenced input: peripheral blood. The source is a man aged 65-85 years with acute or convalescent COVID-19.

The V gene is TRBV4-1, the J gene TRBJ1-4, with D uncertain. V was clipped by 1 base and J by 6 bases, with 12 bases between them. CDR3 length: 15 amino acids. CDR1 is MGHRA and CDR2 is YSYEKL in the germline V gene. CDR3 sequence (DNA): TGCGCCAGCAGCCAAGGAAAAAGACGGGATGAAAAACTGTTTTTT. It encodes CASSQGKRRDEKLFF.

A note on this clone: This CDR3 is also generated by other DNA sequences in the sample. The chain combines TRBV15 with TRBJ2-2; the D gene is possibly TRBD2 (6 bases). V was pared by 3 bases and J by 0 bases, with 14 bases between. The CDR3 runs 17 residues. Germline-derived CDR1 and CDR2 are LNHNV and YYDKDF (reference sequence). For the CDR3, the DNA is TGTGCCACCAGCAGGGTCCGAGGAGGGACGAACACCGGGGAGCTGTTTTTT. The encoded protein is CATSRVRGGTNTGELFF.

The chain couples TRBV7-2 to TRBJ2-3; D is unclear. Germline V gene sequence: CDR1 SGHTA, CDR2 FQGNSA. Between the trimmed V and J ends, which lost 5 bases and 0 bases, there was a span of 9 bases. The CDR3 contains 14 residues. As DNA, the CDR3 is TGTGCCAGCAGCCCGTCCGGTAGCACAGATACGCAGTATTTT. This translates into CASSPSGSTDTQYF.

The rearrangement joins TRBV13 to TRBJ2-1, with D perhaps TRBD2 (6 bases). This CDR3 has 16 residues. Germline V gives CDR1 PRHDT, CDR2 FYEKMQ (reference sequence). V was pared by 4 bases and J by 5 bases, with 18 bases between. CDR3 sequence: CASSSPGASPHNEQFF. The CDR3 DNA reads TGTGCCAGCAGCTCCCCGGGAGCCAGCCCACACAATGAGCAGTTCTTC.

The V call is TRBV9, the J call TRBJ2-1, with TRBD2 matching 14 bases. The CDR3 is made up of 17 amino acids. Germline values: CDR1 SGDLS, CDR2 YYNGEE. V dropped 4 bases and J dropped 5; count of bases not matched to a gene: 8. The CDR3 loop is CASSRKGLAGVHNEQFF. In DNA form, the CDR3 reads TGTGCCAGCAGCAGGAAGGGACTAGCGGGGGTGCACAATGAGCAGTTCTTC.

The genes are TRBV9 and TRBJ2-1; TRBD2 agrees at 9 bases. Germline CDR1 SGDLS, CDR2 YYNGEE. There are 16 residues in the CDR3. J lost 4 bases, V lost 3 bases, and 8 bases had no gene match. The CDR3 nucleotides are TGTGCCAGCAGCGCGACTAGCGGCCGCCAGTACAATGAGCAGTTCTTC. It is translated as CASSATSGRQYNEQFF. Together with reference TRBV9 and TRBJ2-1, the CDR3 gives the full variable domain: DSGVTQTPKHLITATGQRVTLRCSPRSGDLSVYWYQQSLDQGLQFLIQYYNGEERAKGNILERFSAQQFPDLHSELNLSSLELGDSALYFCASSATSGRQYNEQFFGPGTRLTVL.

The chain links TRBV24-1 to TRBJ2-7; maybe TRBD2 (5 bases). Trimming took off 3 bases at V and 2 bases at J, with 13 bases between the two ends. Germline CDR1 is KGHDR and CDR2 is SFDVKD. The CDR3 length is 15 residues. DNA of the CDR3: TGTGCCACCAGTGATCCACGGGGAGAAACCTACGAGCAGTACTTC. Its protein is CATSDPRGETYEQYF.

The rearrangement links TRBV6-5 to TRBJ1-4, with D uncertain. CDR1 and CDR2 (germline): MNHEY, SVGAGI. CDR3 length: 15 amino acids. The ends were cut back, 0 bases at V and 0 bases at J, with 5 bases in the middle. The CDR3 is CASSYSQATNEKLFF. The DNA of the CDR3 is TGTGCCAGCAGTTACTCCCAGGCAACTAATGAAAAACTGTTTTTT.

This sequence joins TRBV7-2 and TRBJ1-2; no clear D. Trimming removed 3 bases at V and 8 bases at J, with 13 bases between. The CDR3 spans 13 residues. Germline values: CDR1 SGHTA, CDR2 FQGNSA. CDR3 in amino acids: CASSFLLPEGYTF. CDR3 coding DNA: TGTGCCAGCAGCTTCCTCCTCCCGGAGGGCTACACCTTC.

The DNA for the CDR3 is TGCGCCAGCAGCCCCCGGGATCTGACAGGGTGGGACACCATATATTTT. Its translation is CASSPRDLTGWDTIYF. The chain uses TRBV4-1 and TRBJ1-3, with 7 nucleotides matching TRBD1. CDR3 size: 16 residues. Germline V gene lookup returns CDR1 MGHRA and CDR2 YSYEKL. V was pared by 4 bases and J by 8 bases, with 14 bases of the junction left unmatched.

This chain joins TRBV19 and TRBJ2-1; a possible D gene is TRBD1 (5 bases). This CDR3 has 16 residues. Germline V CDR1 and CDR2: LNHDA, SQIVND (reference sequence). Between the trimmed V and J ends, which lost 3 bases and 0 bases, there was a span of 12 bases. The CDR3 nucleotides read TGTGCCAGTAGTATTCAGGGTGCGGTCTCCTACAATGAGCAGTTCTTC. This sequence encodes CASSIQGAVSYNEQFF. Together with reference TRBV19 and TRBJ2-1, the CDR3 gives the full variable domain: DGGITQSPKYLFRKEGQNVTLSCEQNLNHDAMYWYRQDPGQGLRLIYYSQIVNDFQKGDIAEGYSVSREKKESFPLTVTSAQKNPTAFYLCASSIQGAVSYNEQFFGPGTRLTVL.

A few counts support this clone. The V gene is TRBV30, the J gene TRBJ1-6; D unclear. V dropped 3 bases and J dropped 5 bases, with 8 bases sitting between them. CDR1 and CDR2 from the germline V gene are GTSNPN and SVGIG (reference sequence). This CDR3 has 13 amino acids. CDR3 in DNA: TGTGCCTGGAGCGAACAGAATAATTCACCCCTCCACTTT. Its translation is CAWSEQNNSPLHF.

This sequence joins TRBV28 and TRBJ2-3; weak D call: TRBD2 (6 bases). This CDR3 is built from 13 residues. V lost 6 bases and J 6 bases, leaving 13 bases between the germline ends. Germline V gene lookup returns CDR1 MDHEN and CDR2 SYDVKM. CDR3 region: CASSPPAGDTQYF. The DNA of the CDR3 is TGTGCCAGCAGCCCCCCGGCGGGGGATACGCAGTATTTT.

This clone came up once. DNA of the CDR3: TGCGCCAGCAGCTCGGGGGTCGTGATGAACACTGAAGCTTTCTTT. This codes for CASSSGVVMNTEAFF. The rearrangement joins TRBV5-1 to TRBJ1-1; a possible D gene is TRBD1 (5 bases). This CDR3 is 15 amino acids long. CDR1 SGHRS and CDR2 YFSETQ come from the germline V gene. Trimming left V 3 bases short and J 0 bases short, with 12 bases between.

This clone was seen a single time. V usage is TRBV11-3 and J usage is TRBJ2-3, with TRBD2 identical over 10 bases. V trimming: 5 bases; J trimming: 0 bases; junction bases outside the gene matches: 11. Germline V gene sequence: CDR1 SGHNT, CDR2 YENEEA. CDR3 length equals 18 residues. The CDR3 DNA is TGTGCCAGCAGCCTGGGACACTTAGCGGGGGGTAGCACAGATACGCAGTATTTT. It codes for CASSLGHLAGGSTDTQYF.

The chain uses TRBV5-1 and TRBJ1-4; 7 positions agree with TRBD1. Germline V CDR1 and CDR2: SGHRS, YFSETQ. CDR3 length equals 15 residues. J lost 8 bases, V lost 0 bases, and 7 bases had no gene match. CDR3 bases: TGCGCCAGCAGCTTGGGGACAGGATCGGGGGAAAAACTGTTTTTT. This translates into CASSLGTGSGEKLFF. Looking up the rest from reference TRBV5-1 and TRBJ1-4 gives the full variable domain: KAGVTQTPRYLIKTRGQQVTLSCSPISGHRSVSWYQQTPGQGLQFLFEYFSETQRNKGNFPGRFSGRQFSNSRSEMNVSTLELGDSALYLCASSLGTGSGEKLFFGSGTQLSVL.

The chain links TRBV27 to TRBJ2-7; unclear D gene. This CDR3 region has 15 residues. V was cut by 5 bases and J by 0 bases, with 14 bases left in between. Per germline, CDR1 MNHEY and CDR2 SMNVEV (reference sequence). CDR3 in DNA: TGTGCCAGCAGTCGAACCGCACAGTCCTCCTACGAGCAGTACTTC. This translates into CASSRTAQSSYEQYF.

The rearrangement joins TRBV5-8 to TRBJ2-2; 8 nucleotides align to TRBD1. CDR3 size: 13 residues. CDR1 and CDR2 from the germline V gene are SGHTS and YDEGEE. V dropped 4 bases and J dropped 4; count of bases not matched to a gene: 0. The CDR3: CASSTGGTGELFF. The CDR3 coding sequence is TGTGCCAGCAGCACAGGGGGCACCGGGGAGCTGTTTTTT.

V gene TRBV23-1 combines with J gene TRBJ1-5; 8 bases are a match to TRBD1. TRBV23-1 is an open reading frame, and its role is uncertain. The CDR3 consists of 14 residues. With V trimmed by 4 bases and J by 6 bases, 5 bases remained unmatched. Here the CDR3 reads CASSLGGQVQPQHF. CDR3 sequence (DNA): TGCGCCAGCAGTCTGGGGGGACAGGTTCAGCCCCAGCATTTT.

This chain links TRBV27 with TRBJ1-1; 8 bases fit TRBD1. The CDR3 is 20 residues long. Germline V gives CDR1 MNHEY, CDR2 SMNVEV (reference sequence). Losses at the gene ends were 0 bases for V and 3 bases for J; bases not matched to a gene: 18. In DNA form, the CDR3 reads TGTGCCAGCAGTTTATCTCGCTGGGGCAGGGGGCGGTTTTTGGACACTGAAGCTTTCTTT. It encodes CASSLSRWGRGRFLDTEAFF.

The chain employs TRBV30 and TRBJ1-3; perhaps TRBD1 as D (6 bases). This CDR3 has 12 residues. Germline V gives CDR1 GTSNPN, CDR2 SVGIG (reference sequence). V lost 3 bases to trimming and J lost 5 bases, with 8 bases between them. The DNA for the CDR3 is TGTGCCTGGAGAGACAGGAGAAACACCATATATTTT. The encoded protein is CAWRDRRNTIYF.

This rearrangement joins TRBV3-1 (or the pseudogene TRBV3-2) to TRBJ1-2, with 9 positions matching TRBD1. The CDR3 sequence is 15 residues long. CDR1 is LGHDT and CDR2 is YNNKEL in the germline V gene (reference sequence). V shed 2 bases, J shed 1 base, and the junction held 2 bases outside the gene matches. The CDR3 DNA follows: TGTGCCAGCAGCCAACGGGACAGGGTTAACTATGGCTACACCTTC. This translates into CASSQRDRVNYGYTF.

J is TRBJ2-3 and V is TRBV7-8, with D tentatively TRBD2 (5 bases). Trimming cost V 5 bases and J 4 bases, with 13 bases left between them. Per germline, CDR1 SGHVS and CDR2 FQNEAQ. CDR3 length: 14 amino acids. CDR3 sequence (DNA): TGTGCCAGCAGCAACGGACTTCTCGCAGATACGCAGTATTTT. It codes for CASSNGLLADTQYF.

This clone was found once. The chain uses TRBV5-6 and TRBJ1-2; the D gene is possibly TRBD1 (5 bases). There are 14 residues in the CDR3. Germline V gene sequence: CDR1 SGHDT, CDR2 YYEEEE. V was clipped by 4 bases and J by 4 bases, with 14 bases between them. The CDR3 coding sequence is TGTGCCAGCAGCCCCGAAACAGGTGGCTATGGCTACACCTTC. Its translation is CASSPETGGYGYTF.

For the CDR3, the DNA is TGTGCCAGCAGCCCCCAAGCGGGCCCAGGGATTGAGCAGTTCTTC. It codes for CASSPQAGPGIEQFF. The rearrangement uses TRBV9 and TRBJ2-1; possibly TRBD2 for D (6 bases). CDR1 is SGDLS, CDR2 YYNGEE, per germline. The CDR3 contains 15 residues. The V and J ends lost 4 bases and 9 bases respectively, with 20 bases between them.

This chain links TRBV4-1 with TRBJ2-7; the D is unclear. CDR3 length: 15 residues. Deletions cut 0 bases from V and 2 bases from J, with 11 bases between. Germline lookup yields CDR1 MGHRA and CDR2 YSYEKL. CDR3 amino acids: CASSQDSGAAYEQYF. The CDR3 coding sequence is TGCGCCAGCAGCCAAGATAGTGGAGCCGCCTACGAGCAGTACTTC.

The chain links TRBV19 to TRBJ2-3, with D perhaps matching TRBD1 (5 bases). The CDR3 extends over 15 amino acids. V was cut by 10 bases and J by 3 bases, with 20 bases left in between. Germline loops: CDR1 LNHDA, CDR2 SQIVND (reference sequence). DNA for the CDR3: TGTGCCACCTCCCGTAAGGCAGGGATAACAGATACGCAGTATTTT. Protein sequence: CATSRKAGITDTQYF. The full variable domain, rest sourced from reference TRBV19 and TRBJ2-3, is DGGITQSPKYLFRKEGQNVTLSCEQNLNHDAMYWYRQDPGQGLRLIYYSQIVNDFQKGDIAEGYSVSREKKESFPLTVTSAQKNPTAFYLCATSRKAGITDTQYFGPGTRLTVL.

The chain uses TRBV7-9 and TRBJ1-5; tentatively, D is TRBD1 (5 bases). The CDR3 contains 12 residues. V gave up 7 bases and J gave up 4 bases, with 8 bases separating them. Germline CDR1 and CDR2: SEHNR and FQNEAQ (reference sequence). CDR3 sequence: CASTRGNQPQHF. CDR3 DNA sequence: TGTGCCAGCACCCGGGGGAATCAGCCCCAGCATTTT.

The chain joins TRBV28 to TRBJ2-4; 8 positions agree with TRBD1. Germline CDR1 MDHEN, CDR2 SYDVKM. With V trimmed by 6 bases and J by 5 bases, 9 bases remained unmatched. This CDR3 is 15 amino acids long. In DNA, the CDR3 is TGTGCCAGCAGATTCACAGGGGGTGGGGAAAACATTCAGTACTTC. Protein sequence: CASRFTGGGENIQYF.

V is TRBV7-8 and J is TRBJ2-1; D perhaps matches TRBD1 (6 bases). V lost 1 base and J 4 bases, leaving 14 bases between the germline ends. Germline CDR1 is SGHVS and CDR2 is FQNEAQ. The CDR3 loop spans 16 amino acids. CDR3 in amino acids: CASSLVRDTSYNEQFF. CDR3 nucleotides: TGTGCCAGCAGCTTAGTACGGGACACTTCATACAATGAGCAGTTCTTC.

The rearrangement links TRBV7-9 to TRBJ1-3; D is ambiguous. There are 12 residues in the CDR3. Trimming pared 4 bases from V and 6 bases from J, leaving 7 bases between. CDR1 is SEHNR, CDR2 FQNEAQ, per germline (reference sequence). The CDR3 loop reads CASSSGENTIYF. CDR3 in DNA: TGTGCCAGCAGCTCCGGAGAAAACACCATATATTTT.